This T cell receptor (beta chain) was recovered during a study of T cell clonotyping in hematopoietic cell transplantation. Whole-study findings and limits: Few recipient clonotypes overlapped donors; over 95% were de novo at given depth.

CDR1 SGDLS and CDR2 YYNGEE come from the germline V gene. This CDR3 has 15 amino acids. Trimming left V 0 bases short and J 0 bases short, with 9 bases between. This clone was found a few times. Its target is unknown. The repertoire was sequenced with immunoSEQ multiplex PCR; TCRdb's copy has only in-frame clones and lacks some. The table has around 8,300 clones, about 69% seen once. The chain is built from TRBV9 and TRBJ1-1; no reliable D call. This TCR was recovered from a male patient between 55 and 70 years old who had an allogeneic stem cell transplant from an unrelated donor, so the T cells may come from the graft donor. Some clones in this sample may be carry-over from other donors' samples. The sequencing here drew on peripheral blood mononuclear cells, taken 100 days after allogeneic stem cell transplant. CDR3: CASSVGSGMNTEAFF. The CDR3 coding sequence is TGTGCCAGCAGCGTAGGTTCTGGGATGAACACTGAAGCTTTCTTT.